This T cell receptor beta chain was captured by sequencing in a study of shared clonotypes between healthy human individuals. Study observations and caveats: When compared with the clonotypes that were shared by all four sorted-subset donors, the non-shared clonotypes turned out to have lower generation probabilities. Naive subsets generally exceeded memory subsets in estimated richness.

For every subset, genomic DNA was evenly distributed across several immunoSEQ plates. Method: immunoSEQ multiplex PCR; TCRdb's copy keeps in-frame clones and lacks some. There are about 1 million clones in the sample; about 76% occur only once, and less than 1.5% lies in the top ten. CDR3 length: 14 residues. Trimming removed 0 bases at V and 5 bases at J, with 12 bases between. Germline V gene lookup returns CDR1 SGHRS and CDR2 YFSETQ. As concerns this clone: Antigen unknown.

The V gene is TRBV5-1, the J gene TRBJ2-7, with D possibly being TRBD1 (6 bases). The sample taken for sequencing was memory CD4+ T cells sorted from blood. The subset: CD45RA-negative fraction. The sequence derives from a man between 18 and 35 years old in good health. The CDR3 nucleotides are TGCGCCAGCAGCTTGGTACAGGGTGCACACGAGCAGTACTTC. Translation: CASSLVQGAHEQYF.